The present T cell receptor (beta chain) was sequenced within a study of T-cell memory formation after mild COVID-19. V was shortened by 6 bases and J by 5 bases, with 13 bases between the two germline ends. Germline V lookup: CDR1 DFQATT, CDR2 SNEGSKA (reference sequence). This CDR3 has 12 amino acids. MiXCR, run by TCRdb on the 5' RACE reads, gives a single entry per CDR3 protein. This table holds 45,000 to 65,000 distinct CDR3 sequences, over 9% found once. Study results and caveats: There was a balanced CD4/CD8 profile in clones contracting day 15 to 85, and later expanders leaned CD4+.

In this sample, this clonotype turned up a few times. Its specificity is not known. Sequencing was done on a sample of PBMCs or a T cell subset sorted from them (not recorded which). The genes are TRBV20-1 and TRBJ2-5; tentatively, D is TRBD1 (5 bases). This TCR derives from an adult woman who had mild COVID-19 (a few samples of this study predate the infection). Cell type and time point are not known. In DNA, the CDR3 is TGCAGTGCACCCCGACAGAGGGAGACCCAGTACTTC. It codes for CSAPRQRETQYF.